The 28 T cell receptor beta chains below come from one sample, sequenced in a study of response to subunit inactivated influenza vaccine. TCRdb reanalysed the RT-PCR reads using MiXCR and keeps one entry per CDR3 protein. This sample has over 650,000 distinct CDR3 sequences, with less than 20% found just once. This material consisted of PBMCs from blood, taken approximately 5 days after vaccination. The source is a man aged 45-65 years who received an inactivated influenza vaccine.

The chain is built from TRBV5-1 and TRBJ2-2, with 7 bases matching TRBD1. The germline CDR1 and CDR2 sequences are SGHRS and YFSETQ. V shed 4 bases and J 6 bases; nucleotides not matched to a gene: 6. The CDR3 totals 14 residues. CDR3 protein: CASSRYRGAGELFF. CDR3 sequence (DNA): TGCGCCAGCAGCAGATACAGGGGTGCCGGGGAGCTGTTTTTT.

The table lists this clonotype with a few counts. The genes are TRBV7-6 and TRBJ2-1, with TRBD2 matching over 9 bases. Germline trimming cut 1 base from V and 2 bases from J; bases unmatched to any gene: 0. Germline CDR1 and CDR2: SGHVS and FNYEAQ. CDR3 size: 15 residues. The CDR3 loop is CASSLGLAAYNEQFF. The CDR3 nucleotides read TGTGCCAGCAGCTTAGGACTAGCGGCCTACAATGAGCAGTTCTTC.

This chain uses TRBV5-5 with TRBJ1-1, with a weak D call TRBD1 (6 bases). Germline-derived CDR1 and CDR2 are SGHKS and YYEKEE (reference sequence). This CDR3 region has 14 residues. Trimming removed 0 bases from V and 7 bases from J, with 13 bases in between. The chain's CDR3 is CASSLAAGAGEAFF. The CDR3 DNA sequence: TGTGCCAGCAGCTTGGCCGCAGGGGCTGGTGAAGCTTTCTTT. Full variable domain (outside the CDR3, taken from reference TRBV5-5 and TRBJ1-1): DAGVTQSPTHLIKTRGQQVTLRCSPISGHKSVSWYQQVLGQGPQFIFQYYEKEERGRGNFPDRFSARQFPNYSSELNVNALLLGDSALYLCASSLAAGAGEAFFGQGTRLTVV.

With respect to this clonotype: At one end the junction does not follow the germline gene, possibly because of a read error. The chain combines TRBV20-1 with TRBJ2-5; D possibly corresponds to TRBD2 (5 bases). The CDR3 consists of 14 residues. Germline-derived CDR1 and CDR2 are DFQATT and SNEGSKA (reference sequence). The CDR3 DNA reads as TGCAGTGCTAGAGATTCGGCTAGCCTGGAGACCAAGTACTTC. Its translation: CSARDSASLETKYF.

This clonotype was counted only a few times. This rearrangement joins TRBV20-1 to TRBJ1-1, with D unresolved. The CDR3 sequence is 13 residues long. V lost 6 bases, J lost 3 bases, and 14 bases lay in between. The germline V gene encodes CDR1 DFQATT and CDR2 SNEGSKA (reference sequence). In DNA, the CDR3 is TGCAGTGCCACACCCGGGTTATACACTGAAGCTTTCTTT. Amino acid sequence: CSATPGLYTEAFF.

The CDR3 protein is CASSPRETSTDTQYF. DNA for the CDR3: TGTGCCAGCAGTCCTCGGGAGACTAGCACAGATACGCAGTATTTT. The rearrangement uses TRBV6-1 and TRBJ2-3; TRBD2 is a possible D gene (6 bases). The CDR3 has 15 amino acids. V lost 5 bases to trimming and J lost 0 bases, with 12 bases between them. Germline values: CDR1 MNHNS, CDR2 SASEGT.

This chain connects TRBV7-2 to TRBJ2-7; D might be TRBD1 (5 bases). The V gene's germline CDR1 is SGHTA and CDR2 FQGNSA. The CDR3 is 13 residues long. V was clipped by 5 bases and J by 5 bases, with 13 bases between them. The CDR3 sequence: CASSAPDRDEQYF. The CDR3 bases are TGTGCCAGCAGCGCTCCCGACAGAGACGAGCAGTACTTC.

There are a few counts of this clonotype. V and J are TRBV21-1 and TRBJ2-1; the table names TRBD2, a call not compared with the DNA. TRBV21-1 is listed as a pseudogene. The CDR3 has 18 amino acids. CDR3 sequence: CASSKVTSGRCRVHEQFF. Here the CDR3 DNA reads TGTGCCAGCAGCAAAGTGACTAGCGGGAGATGTCGGGTGCATGAGCAGTTCTTC.

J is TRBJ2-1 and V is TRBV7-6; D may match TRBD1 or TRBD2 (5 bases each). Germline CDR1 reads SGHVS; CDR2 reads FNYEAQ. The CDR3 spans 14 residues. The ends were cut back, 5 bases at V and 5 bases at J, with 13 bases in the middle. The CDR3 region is CASSPRDGNNEQFF. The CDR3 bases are TGTGCCAGCAGCCCCCGGGACGGAAACAATGAGCAGTTCTTC.

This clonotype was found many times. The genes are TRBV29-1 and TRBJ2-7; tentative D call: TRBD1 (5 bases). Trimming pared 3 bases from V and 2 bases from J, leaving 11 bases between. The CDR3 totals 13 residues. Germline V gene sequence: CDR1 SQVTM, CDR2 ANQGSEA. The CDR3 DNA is TGCAGCGTTGATAGGCAGGGAACCTACGAGCAGTACTTC. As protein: CSVDRQGTYEQYF.

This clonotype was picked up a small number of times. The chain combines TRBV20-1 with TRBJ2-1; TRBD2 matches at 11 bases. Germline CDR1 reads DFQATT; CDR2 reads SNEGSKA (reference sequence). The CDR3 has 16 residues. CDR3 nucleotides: TGCAGAGCCCAACCACGGACTAGCGGGCCGTACAATGAGCAGTTCTTC. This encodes CRAQPRTSGPYNEQFF.

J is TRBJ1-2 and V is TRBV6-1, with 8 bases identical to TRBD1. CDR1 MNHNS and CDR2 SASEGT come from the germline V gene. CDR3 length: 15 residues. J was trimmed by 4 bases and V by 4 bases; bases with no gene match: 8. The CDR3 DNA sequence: TGTGCCAGCAGTGCGCCGGGACAGGCTCGCTATGGCTACACCTTC. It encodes CASSAPGQARYGYTF.

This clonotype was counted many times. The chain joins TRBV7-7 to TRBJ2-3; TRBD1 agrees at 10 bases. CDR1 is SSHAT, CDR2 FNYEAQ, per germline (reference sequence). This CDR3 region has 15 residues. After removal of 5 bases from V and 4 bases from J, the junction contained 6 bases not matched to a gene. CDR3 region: CASSPGQGRADTQYF. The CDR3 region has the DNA TGTGCCAGCAGCCCGGGACAGGGGAGGGCAGATACGCAGTATTTT.

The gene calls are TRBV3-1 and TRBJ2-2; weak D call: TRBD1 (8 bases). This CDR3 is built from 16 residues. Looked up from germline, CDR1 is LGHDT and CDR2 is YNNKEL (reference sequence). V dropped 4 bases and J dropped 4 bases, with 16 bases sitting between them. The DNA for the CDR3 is TGTGCCAGCAGCCTCCGGACAGGGAGGGGCACCGGGGAGCTGTTTTTT. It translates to CASSLRTGRGTGELFF.

The CDR3 nucleotides read TGCGCCAGCAGCCCCCGGGATAGTATAGATACGCAGTATTTT. This codes for CASSPRDSIDTQYF. The chain links TRBV5-1 to TRBJ2-3; weak D call: TRBD2 (5 bases). The length of the CDR3 is 14 residues. CDR1 is SGHRS and CDR2 is YFSETQ in the germline V gene. V was cut by 4 bases and J by 5 bases, with 14 bases left in between.

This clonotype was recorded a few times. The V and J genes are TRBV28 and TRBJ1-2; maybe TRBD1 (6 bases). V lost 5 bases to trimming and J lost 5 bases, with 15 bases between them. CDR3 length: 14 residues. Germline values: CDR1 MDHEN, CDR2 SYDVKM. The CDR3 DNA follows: TGTGCCAGCAGTACAATCGGACAGAGTTATGGCTACACCTTC. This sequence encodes CASSTIGQSYGYTF.

CDR3 residues: CASSATRDSLYEQYF. The CDR3 bases are TGTGCCAGCAGCGCCACCCGGGACAGCCTCTACGAGCAGTACTTC. J is TRBJ2-7 and V is TRBV7-2, with TRBD1 identical over 7 bases. The V gene end was trimmed by 5 bases and the J gene end by 3 bases; junction bases not matched to a gene: 10. The CDR3 length is 15 residues. Germline CDR1 is SGHTA and CDR2 is FQGNSA.

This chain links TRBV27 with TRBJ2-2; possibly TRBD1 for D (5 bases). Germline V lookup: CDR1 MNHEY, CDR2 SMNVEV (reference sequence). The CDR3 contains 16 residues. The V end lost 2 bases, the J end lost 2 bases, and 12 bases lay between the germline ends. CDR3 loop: CASSLTSRVNTGELFF. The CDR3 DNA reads TGTGCCAGCAGTTTAACGTCCAGGGTTAACACCGGGGAGCTGTTTTTT.

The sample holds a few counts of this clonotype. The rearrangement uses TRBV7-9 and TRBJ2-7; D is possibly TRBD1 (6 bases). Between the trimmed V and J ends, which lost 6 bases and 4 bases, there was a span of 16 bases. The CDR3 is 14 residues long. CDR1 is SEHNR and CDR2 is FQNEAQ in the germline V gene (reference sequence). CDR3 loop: CASRSSGTPYEQYF. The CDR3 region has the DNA TGTGCCAGCAGATCGTCCGGGACACCTTACGAGCAGTACTTC.

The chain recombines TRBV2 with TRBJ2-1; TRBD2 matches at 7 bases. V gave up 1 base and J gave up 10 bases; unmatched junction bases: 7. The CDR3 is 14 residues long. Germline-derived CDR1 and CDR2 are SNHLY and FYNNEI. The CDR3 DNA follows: TGTGCCAGCAGTGAAGTTCCGGGAGGAGGGGAGCAGTTCTTC. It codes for CASSEVPGGGEQFF.

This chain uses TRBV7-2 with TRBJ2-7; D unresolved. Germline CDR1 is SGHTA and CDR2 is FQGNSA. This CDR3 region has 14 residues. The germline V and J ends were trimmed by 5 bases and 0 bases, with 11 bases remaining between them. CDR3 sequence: CASSRISPSYEQYF. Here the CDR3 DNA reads TGTGCCAGCAGCCGGATTTCCCCCTCCTACGAGCAGTACTTC.

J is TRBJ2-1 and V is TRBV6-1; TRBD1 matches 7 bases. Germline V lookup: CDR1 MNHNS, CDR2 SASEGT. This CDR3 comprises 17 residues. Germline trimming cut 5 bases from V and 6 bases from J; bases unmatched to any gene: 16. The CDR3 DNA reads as TGTGCCAGCAGTCCGACATACAGGGGAAGAACTGGCAATGAGCAGTTCTTC. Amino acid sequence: CASSPTYRGRTGNEQFF.

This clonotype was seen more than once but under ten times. CDR3 sequence (DNA): TGTGCCTGGAATGTACTGGCGGGGGCTCAGGATACGCAGTATTTT. This sequence encodes CAWNVLAGAQDTQYF. The J gene is TRBJ2-3, the V gene TRBV30, with D possibly being TRBD2 (7 bases). The CDR3 has 15 amino acids. Germline V gene data show CDR1 as GTSNPN and CDR2 as SVGIG (reference sequence). Trimming pared 4 bases from V and 6 bases from J, leaving 20 bases between.

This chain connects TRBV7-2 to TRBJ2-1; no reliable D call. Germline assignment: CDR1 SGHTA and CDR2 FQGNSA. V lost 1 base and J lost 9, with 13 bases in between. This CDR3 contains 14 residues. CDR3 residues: CASSLVRSYGEQFF. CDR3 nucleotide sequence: TGTGCCAGCAGCTTAGTACGCTCGTACGGTGAGCAGTTCTTC.

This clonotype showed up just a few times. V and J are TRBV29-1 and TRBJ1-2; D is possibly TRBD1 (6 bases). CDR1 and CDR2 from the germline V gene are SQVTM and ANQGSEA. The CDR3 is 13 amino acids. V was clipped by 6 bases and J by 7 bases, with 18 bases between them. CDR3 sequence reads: CSVVGGPRTGYTF. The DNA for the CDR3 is TGCAGCGTGGTGGGGGGCCCCCGGACTGGCTACACCTTC.

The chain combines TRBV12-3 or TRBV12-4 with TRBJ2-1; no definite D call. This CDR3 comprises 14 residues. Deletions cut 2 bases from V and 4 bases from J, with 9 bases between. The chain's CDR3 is CASSLLGPYNEQFF. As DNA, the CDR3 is TGTGCCAGCAGTTTATTGGGCCCTTACAATGAGCAGTTCTTC.

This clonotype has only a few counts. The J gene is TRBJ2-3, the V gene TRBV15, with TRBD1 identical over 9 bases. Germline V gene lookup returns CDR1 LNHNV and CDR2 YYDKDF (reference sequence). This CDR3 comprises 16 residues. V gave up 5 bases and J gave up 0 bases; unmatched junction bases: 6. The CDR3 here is CATSLYRGPSTDTQYF. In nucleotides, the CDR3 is TGTGCCACCAGCCTTTACAGGGGGCCTAGCACAGATACGCAGTATTTT.

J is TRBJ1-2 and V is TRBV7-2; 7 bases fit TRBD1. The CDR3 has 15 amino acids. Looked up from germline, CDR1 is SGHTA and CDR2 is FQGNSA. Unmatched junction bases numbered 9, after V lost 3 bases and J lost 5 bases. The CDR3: CASSFPDPGGYGYTF. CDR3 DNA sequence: TGTGCCAGCAGCTTCCCTGACCCAGGGGGGTATGGCTACACCTTC.